The rows below give T cell receptor beta chains drawn from one sample of a study of shared clonotypes between healthy human individuals. Clones were read by immunoSEQ multiplex PCR, and TCRdb kept only the in-frame ones, dropping some. The sample lists 1.4 million or so clones; approximately 98.5% were seen once. The sample taken for sequencing was naive CD4+ T cells sorted from blood. The receptors come from a man aged 25 to 40 in good health. Each CDR3 is given with its conserved first and last residue. A D gene is named only where the DNA matches it firmly. Expanded clones get a size class; other rows say once, few or many, or leave the size out.

TRBJ1-2 few - TRBV6-5 CASSFLALRGADGYTF TGTGCCAGCAGTTTCCTCGCCCTACGGGGGGCAGATGGCTACACCTTC
TRBJ2-7 - - TRBV6-5 CASSRTGFSHEQYF TGTGCCAGCAGCCGCACAGGGTTCTCCCACGAGCAGTACTTC
TRBJ2-1 once TRBD1 TRBV29-1 CSVEAKQGWIYNEQFF TGCAGCGTTGAAGCGAAACAGGGGTGGATCTACAATGAGCAGTTCTTC
TRBJ2-1 - TRBD2 TRBV11-3 CASSLFPPGTSGPGEQFF TGTGCCAGCAGCTTATTTCCCCCCGGGACTAGCGGGCCGGGTGAGCAGTTCTTC
TRBJ1-5 once TRBD1 TRBV9 CASSPTGTGRNQPQHF TGTGCCAGCAGCCCCACCGGGACAGGGCGGAATCAGCCCCAGCATTTT
TRBJ1-1 - - TRBV18 CASSPKESTEAFF TGTGCCAGCTCACCCAAGGAGAGCACTGAAGCTTTCTTT
TRBJ1-3 - - TRBV18 CASSPGGTGNTIYF TGTGCCAGCTCACCGGGAGGGACTGGAAACACCATATATTTT
TRBJ2-2 - - TRBV2 CASTLGPLMGELFF TGTGCCAGCACTCTTGGACCGCTGATGGGGGAGCTGTTTTTT
TRBJ2-3 - TRBD2 TRBV5-1 CASSQTSGTDTQYF TGCGCCAGCAGCCAAACTAGCGGCACAGATACGCAGTATTTT
TRBJ2-7 - - TRBV5-6 CASSPGPLYEQYF TGTGCCAGCAGCCCCGGACCACTCTACGAGCAGTACTTC
TRBJ2-3 - - TRBV19 CASSQGAPLSTDTQYF TGTGCCAGTAGTCAAGGGGCGCCCCTTAGCACAGATACGCAGTATTTT
TRBJ1-2 - TRBD1 TRBV11-2 CASSRIQGVHGYTF TGTGCCAGCAGCAGAATACAGGGGGTCCATGGCTACACCTTC
TRBJ2-7 - TRBD2 TRBV18 CASSRGTSDTSSYEQYF TGTGCCAGCTCACGGGGGACTAGCGACACGAGCTCCTACGAGCAGTACTTC
TRBJ2-3 once - TRBV7-3 CASKKASTDTQYF TGTGCCAGTAAGAAAGCTAGCACAGATACGCAGTATTTT
TRBJ1-1 - - TRBV19 CASRLQNTEAFF TGTGCCAGTAGGCTACAAAACACTGAAGCTTTCTTT
TRBJ2-3 - TRBD2 TRBV10-1 CASSDGTSGSVSDTQYF TGCGCCAGCAGTGACGGGACTAGCGGGAGTGTCTCAGATACGCAGTATTTT
TRBJ2-7 once - TRBV27 CASSLRSRTLSSYEQYF TGTGCCAGCAGTTTAAGGTCGAGGACTTTAAGCTCCTACGAGCAGTACTTC
TRBJ2-1 - - TRBV10-3 CAISESSLSSYNEQFF TGTGCCATCAGTGAGTCTAGCCTAAGCTCCTACAATGAGCAGTTCTTC
TRBJ1-2 - - TRBV6-1 CASSESGAWGYTF TGTGCCAGCAGTGAATCTGGGGCTTGGGGCTACACCTTC
TRBJ2-6 - - TRBV19 CASRRRVVSGANVLTF TGTGCCAGTAGGAGAAGGGTAGTATCTGGGGCCAACGTCCTGACTTTC
TRBJ2-7 - TRBD2 TRBV6-1 CASSERAGGGYEQYF TGTGCCAGCAGTGAACGAGCGGGAGGAGGATACGAGCAGTACTTC
TRBJ2-2 - - TRBV7-9 CASSFRGQMNTGELFF TGTGCCAGCAGCTTCCGAGGTCAGATGAACACCGGGGAGCTGTTTTTT
TRBJ2-1 - - TRBV7-2 CASSLSRSNEQFF TGTGCCAGCAGCTTATCCCGCAGCAATGAGCAGTTCTTC
TRBJ1-5 - - TRBV28 CASSLQSRPQHF TGTGCCAGCAGTTTACAGTCCCGACCCCAGCATTTT
TRBJ2-1 - - TRBV27 CASSAGTISNEQFF TGTGCCAGCAGTGCCGGGACGATTTCCAATGAGCAGTTCTTC
TRBJ2-7 - TRBD1 TRBV25-1 CASRTGTGEQYF TGTGCCAGCAGGACAGGGACCGGCGAGCAGTACTTC
TRBJ2-2 once - TRBV11-3 CASSLGRTGELFF TGTGCCAGCAGCCTTGGGCGTACCGGGGAGCTGTTTTTT
TRBJ2-7 once TRBD1 TRBV5-4 CASSPGGFEQYF TGTGCCAGCAGCCCAGGGGGCTTCGAGCAGTACTTC
TRBJ2-3 - - TRBV6-1 CASRERPGPDTQYF TGTGCCAGCAGAGAAAGACCAGGGCCCGATACGCAGTATTTT
TRBJ2-5 - - TRBV27 CASSSVSRGTQYF TGTGCCAGCAGTTCCGTTTCTAGAGGGACCCAGTACTTC
TRBJ1-1 - TRBD1 TRBV7-6 CASSLVDRAMNTEAFF TGTGCCAGCAGCTTAGTAGACAGGGCTATGAACACTGAAGCTTTCTTT
TRBJ2-4 - - TRBV5-4 CASSQDRAKNIQYF TGTGCCAGCAGCCAGGACAGAGCCAAAAACATTCAGTACTTC
TRBJ2-5 - TRBD2 TRBV27 CASSSRSGSIATQYF TGTGCCAGCAGTTCAAGGAGCGGGAGTATAGCGACCCAGTACTTC
TRBJ1-2 - - TRBV7-9 CASSLNSSPYGYTF TGTGCCAGCAGCTTGAACTCCTCCCCCTATGGCTACACCTTC
TRBJ1-2 - - TRBV7-8 CASSLPGFDGYTF TGTGCCAGCAGCTTACCCGGATTTGATGGCTACACCTTC
TRBJ2-1 - TRBD2 TRBV19 CASTTSGNNEQFF TGTGCCAGTACCACTAGCGGGAACAATGAGCAGTTCTTC
TRBJ2-1 - - TRBV5-1 CASAMSGEYNEQFF TGCGCCAGCGCCATGTCGGGCGAGTACAATGAGCAGTTCTTC
TRBJ2-2 - - TRBV10-3 CAISNSSNTGELFF TGTGCCATCAGCAATAGTTCGAACACCGGGGAGCTGTTTTTT
TRBJ2-7 - - TRBV10-1 CASSETTRREQYF TGCGCCAGCAGTGAAACAACTAGAAGAGAGCAGTACTTC
TRBJ2-1 - TRBD2 TRBV18 CASSPPGLGAQGQFF TGTGCCAGCTCACCCCCGGGACTAGGAGCTCAGGGGCAGTTCTTC